The clone carrying this T cell receptor (beta chain) was observed at least ten times. V was clipped by 4 bases and J by 7 bases, with 20 bases between them. This CDR3 spans 15 amino acids. The investigators amplified TCR beta CDR3 regions from RNA transcripts. In the first-round RT-PCR of the TCR CDR3, the HTBI primer set was used. TCRdb re-called the multiplex PCR reads through MiXCR, storing one row per CDR3 protein. The sample includes hundreds of thousands of distinct CDR3 sequences, roughly 14% seen only once; the top ten take approximately 12%. This sample was taken from a study of T cells in Graves' hyperthyroidism and ophthalmopathy.

The rearrangement links TRBV12-3 or TRBV12-4 to TRBJ2-7; D is tentatively TRBD1 or TRBD2 (5 bases each). The source of this sequence is a woman between 50 and 59 years old with Graves' ophthalmopathy. Input material: blood. The CDR3 region has the DNA TGTGCCAGCAGTTCAATAGGGACCCGGGCGTGGGAGCAGTACTTC. It is translated as CASSSIGTRAWEQYF.